The 22 T cell receptor beta chains presented below share a single source sample, sequenced in a study of cytomegalovirus exposure and HLA in healthy donors (dated by TCRdb to 2017 to 2019). The method behind the library was the immunoSEQ multiplex PCR assay. A mixture of 60 forward primers for TCR Vbeta segments and 13 reverse primers for TCR Jbeta segments was used in the multiplex PCR. Imported from immuneACCESS, the table was reduced by TCRdb to in-frame sequences with V and J called. These copies leave out some clones; in studies compared against another copy, an unresolved V gene accounts for under half, and the cause of the remainder is not known. This sample holds under 200,000 clones; approximately 84% were observed only once. The ten largest clonotypes hold 6% of the sample. The sample was PBMCs. These receptors came from a young woman in good health and CMV-seropositive.

The rearrangement joins TRBV11-2 to TRBJ1-4; tentative D call: TRBD1 (6 bases). Germline loops: CDR1 SGHAT, CDR2 FQNNGV. Trimming took off 5 bases at V and 6 bases at J, with 16 bases between the two ends. The CDR3 totals 15 residues. As DNA, the CDR3 is TGTGCCAGCAGCCGTAAGGGGGAGATGGATGAAAAACTGTTTTTT. Amino acids: CASSRKGEMDEKLFF.

This sequence joins TRBV11-2 and TRBJ2-5; 10 bases fit TRBD1. This CDR3 comprises 15 residues. CDR1 is SGHAT and CDR2 is FQNNGV in the germline V gene. V shed 5 bases and J 5 bases; nucleotides not matched to a gene: 8. Here the CDR3 DNA reads TGTGCCAGCAGCCAGACAGGGGGCGAGGGTGAGACCCAGTACTTC. It is translated as CASSQTGGEGETQYF.

This clone was detected once. The chain combines TRBV6-6 with TRBJ2-5, with D unresolved. Near its end, the DNA agrees better with TRBJ2-7, so the J call may be wrong. The germline gives CDR1 MNHNY, CDR2 SVGAGI (reference sequence). This CDR3 spans 12 amino acids. CDR3 loop: CASSYSPYEQYF. The CDR3 DNA sequence: TGTGCCAGCAGTTACTCACCCTACGAGCAGTACTTC.

The V gene is TRBV11-2, the J gene TRBJ2-7, with 11 bases lining up with TRBD2. V lost 2 bases and J lost 1; bases outside the gene matches: 1. The CDR3 length is 15 residues. CDR1 is SGHAT, CDR2 FQNNGV, per germline. CDR3 coding DNA: TGTGCCAGCAGCTTAACTAGCGGGAGTTCCTACGAGCAGTACTTC. It yields the protein CASSLTSGSSYEQYF.

The V call is TRBV6-5, the J call TRBJ1-1, with D perhaps TRBD1 (5 bases). The germline V and J ends were trimmed by 2 bases and 8 bases, with 15 bases remaining between them. The CDR3 is 14 amino acids. Germline CDR1 is MNHEY and CDR2 is SVGAGI. In DNA, the CDR3 is TGTGCCAGCAGTTACGCCCCCGGGGGAAGGGAAGCTTTCTTT. Translation: CASSYAPGGREAFF.

The chain recombines TRBV5-1 with TRBJ2-7, with 7 positions matching TRBD1. V lost 0 bases to trimming and J lost 7 bases; unmatched junction nucleotides: 1. The V gene's germline CDR1 is SGHRS and CDR2 YFSETQ. This CDR3 is built from 12 residues. The CDR3 region is CASSLADREQYF. The DNA of the CDR3 is TGCGCCAGCAGCTTGGCGGACAGGGAGCAGTACTTC.

This clone was recorded only once. V is TRBV6-6 and J is TRBJ2-7; TRBD1 is a possible D gene (6 bases). Germline V gene data show CDR1 as MNHNY and CDR2 as SVGAGI (reference sequence). With 4 bases removed from V and 0 bases from J, the gap between germline ends came to 10 bases. The CDR3 consists of 14 residues. CDR3 nucleotides: TGTGCCAGCAGTTCCCGGGACACCTCCTACGAGCAGTACTTC. It encodes CASSSRDTSYEQYF.

This chain connects TRBV7-2 to TRBJ2-7; weak D call: TRBD2 (6 bases). The CDR3 runs 15 residues. The ends were cut back, 2 bases at V and 4 bases at J, with 15 bases in the middle. Germline V gene lookup returns CDR1 SGHTA and CDR2 FQGNSA. DNA of the CDR3: TGTGCCAGCAGCTTAAACCCCCGGGGGATTTACGAGCAGTACTTC. It specifies CASSLNPRGIYEQYF.

V is TRBV2 and J is TRBJ1-6, with TRBD1 identical over 8 bases. The germline gives CDR1 SNHLY, CDR2 FYNNEI. V shed 5 bases, J shed 8 bases, and the junction held 8 bases outside the gene matches. The CDR3 covers 15 residues. The CDR3 is CASSTQGVFDSPLHF. The CDR3 nucleotides read TGTGCCAGCAGTACACAGGGGGTTTTCGATTCACCCCTCCACTTT.

J is TRBJ2-7 and V is TRBV5-1, with unresolved D. The CDR3 covers 15 residues. Trimming cost V 4 bases and J 3 bases, with 17 bases left between them. The germline V gene has CDR1 SGHRS and CDR2 YFSETQ. The chain's CDR3 is CASSPQSVQSYEQYF. The CDR3 DNA follows: TGCGCCAGCAGCCCCCAGAGCGTCCAGAGCTACGAGCAGTACTTC. The full variable domain, in which reference TRBV5-1 and TRBJ2-7 provide the parts outside the CDR3, is KAGVTQTPRYLIKTRGQQVTLSCSPISGHRSVSWYQQTPGQGLQFLFEYFSETQRNKGNFPGRFSGRQFSNSRSEMNVSTLELGDSALYLCASSPQSVQSYEQYFGPGTRLTVT.

This chain connects TRBV4-1 to TRBJ2-7; the D is unclear. The CDR3 extends over 16 amino acids. The germline V gene encodes CDR1 MGHRA and CDR2 YSYEKL. The ends were cut back, 3 bases at V and 5 bases at J, with 20 bases in the middle. The CDR3 DNA reads TGCGCCAGCAGCCACCCGGCCCGGCTCCGAGCGAACGAGCAGTACTTC. Protein: CASSHPARLRANEQYF.

This clone was observed a few times. The chain uses TRBV6-6 and TRBJ2-3; 8 positions agree with TRBD1. There are 14 residues in the CDR3. CDR1 and CDR2 (germline): MNHNY, SVGAGI (reference sequence). Trimming at V came to 4 bases and at J to 8 bases, leaving 8 bases not matched to a gene. The CDR3 DNA sequence: TGTGCCAGCAGTTTTGGACAGGGTGAGGGTACGCAGTATTTT. As protein: CASSFGQGEGTQYF.

This sequence joins TRBV10-3 and TRBJ2-2; no reliable D call. V was clipped by 3 bases and J by 5 bases, with 7 bases between them. In germline, CDR1 is ENHRY, CDR2 SYGVKD. This CDR3 is 13 amino acids long. CDR3 sequence: CAISDSSTGELFF. The DNA of the CDR3 is TGTGCCATCAGTGACTCTTCGACCGGGGAGCTGTTTTTT.

V is TRBV25-1 and J is TRBJ2-7; D remains ambiguous. V was shortened by 2 bases and J by 5 bases, with 10 bases between the two germline ends. Per the germline V gene, CDR1 is MGHDK and CDR2 is SYGVNS. This CDR3 spans 13 amino acids. The CDR3 nucleotides are TGTGCCAGCAGTGAAAACCCGAGTGACGAGCAGTACTTC. Its translation: CASSENPSDEQYF.

V gene TRBV19 combines with J gene TRBJ2-7; TRBD2 aligns across 7 bases. Germline CDR1 LNHDA, CDR2 SQIVND (reference sequence). CDR3 length: 13 amino acids. V was pared by 5 bases and J by 1 base, with 2 bases of the junction left unmatched. CDR3 region: CASSGRESYEQYF. Here the CDR3 DNA reads TGTGCCAGTAGTGGGCGGGAGTCCTACGAGCAGTACTTC.

This chain links TRBV6-5 with TRBJ1-2; possibly TRBD1 for D (6 bases). The CDR3 covers 14 residues. The V and J ends lost 2 bases and 8 bases respectively, with 15 bases between them. Looked up from germline, CDR1 is MNHEY and CDR2 is SVGAGI. CDR3 protein: CASSYVQGLEGYTF. In nucleotides, the CDR3 is TGTGCCAGCAGTTACGTCCAGGGGCTAGAGGGCTACACCTTC.

This clone was counted a few times. The chain is built from TRBV6-6 and TRBJ1-1, with D uncertain. Deletions cut 8 bases from V and 4 bases from J, with 17 bases between. Germline CDR1 is MNHNY and CDR2 is SVGAGI (reference sequence). The CDR3 contains 14 residues. The CDR3: CASETYRSGTEAFF. The CDR3 DNA reads TGTGCCAGCGAAACGTATAGGAGTGGCACTGAAGCTTTCTTT.

The chain has TRBV7-9 and TRBJ2-5; D may be TRBD1 (7 bases). CDR3 length: 15 residues. The germline CDR1 and CDR2 sequences are SEHNR and FQNEAQ (reference sequence). V was trimmed by 2 bases and J by 11 bases, leaving 21 bases between them. The CDR3 protein is CASSLSRKGGGEQYF. The CDR3 coding sequence is TGTGCCAGCAGCTTATCCCGGAAAGGGGGCGGGGAGCAGTACTTC.

This chain uses TRBV29-1 with TRBJ2-1; 7 bases map to TRBD1. Germline-derived CDR1 and CDR2 are SQVTM and ANQGSEA. V dropped 4 bases and J dropped 7; count of bases not matched to a gene: 10. CDR3 length: 14 amino acids. CDR3: CSVARQGKRNEQFF. The CDR3 DNA is TGCAGCGTTGCCCGACAGGGAAAACGGAATGAGCAGTTCTTC.

The chain has TRBV18 and TRBJ2-4, with D perhaps matching TRBD2 (5 bases). The V gene lost 6 bases and the J gene lost 7 bases, with 13 bases spanning the gap. The CDR3 loop spans 13 amino acids. In germline, CDR1 is KGHSH, CDR2 LQKENI. The chain's CDR3 is CASSPPSTNIQYF. In DNA, the CDR3 is TGTGCCAGCTCCCCCCCTAGCACGAACATTCAGTACTTC. The full variable domain, in which reference TRBV18 and TRBJ2-4 provide the parts outside the CDR3, is NAGVMQNPRHLVRRRGQEARLRCSPMKGHSHVYWYRQLPEEGLKFMVYLQKENIIDESGMPKERFSAEFPKEGPSILRIQQVVRGDSAAYFCASSPPSTNIQYFGAGTRLSVL.

In regard to this clone: The CDR3 ends on some other residue instead of the conserved phenylalanine or tryptophan, so this is likely a read error. Because the CDR3's place on the DNA is in doubt, the DNA is left out and the CDR3 is given as listed by TCRdb. The V and J genes are TRBV2 and TRBJ2-7; the DNA was not used to check the table's D call, TRBD2. The germline V gene encodes CDR1 SNHLY and CDR2 FYNNEI. The CDR3 spans 10 residues, counting both ends. The CDR3 sequence is CASGLVRLYI.

This chain links TRBV2 with TRBJ2-5; 7 bases align to TRBD1. Germline assignment: CDR1 SNHLY and CDR2 FYNNEI. The V and J ends lost 10 bases and 4 bases, in that order; junction bases with no gene match: 3. The CDR3 loop spans 11 amino acids. CDR3 in amino acids: CAIGGLETQYF. Written as DNA, the CDR3 is TGTGCCATAGGGGGCTTAGAGACCCAGTACTTC.